This is a list of T cell receptor beta chains from one sample in a study of naive and memory T cell subsets. TCRdb fed the 5' RACE reads into MiXCR, producing one record per CDR3 protein. The sample lists over 50,000 distinct CDR3 sequences, 6.5% to 8.5% occurring once. These receptors all come from a female donor in good health. Both conserved end residues are trimmed from each CDR3. Each record gives: J gene, V gene, CDR3 protein.

>TRBJ2-3|TRBV7-2
ASSLGPDLGQY
>TRBJ1-2|TRBV4-3
ASSQVVGFGGYT
>TRBJ2-2|TRBV28
ASSPLLESRAGELF
>TRBJ1-5|TRBV11-2
ASSLDLGRSQPQH
>TRBJ2-3|TRBV29-1
SVVTSGTDTQY
>TRBJ2-7|TRBV11-2
ASGHLTGSYEQY
>TRBJ1-1|TRBV6-5
ASRATGGTEAF
>TRBJ1-2|TRBV11-2
ASSRRDNYGYT
>TRBJ2-7|TRBV28
ASSRGRVYEQY
>TRBJ1-2|TRBV6-5
ASSPQGGPNYGYT
>TRBJ1-1|TRBV14
ASSPWTSLNTEAF
>TRBJ1-4|TRBV6-6
ASSRGQPDEKLF
>TRBJ2-2|TRBV18
ASSLSQNTGELF
>TRBJ1-1|TRBV4-1
ASSQEQSKAF
>TRBJ2-3|TRBV12-3/TRBV12-4
ASSQQAPPDTQY
>TRBJ1-2|TRBV20-1
SASSGQDYGYT
>TRBJ1-1|TRBV12-3/TRBV12-4
ASSLQGADTEAF
>TRBJ1-6|TRBV28
ASSSETDINSPLH
>TRBJ1-1|TRBV20-1
SARGMTGGTEAF
>TRBJ1-2|TRBV6-5
ASSYGDRYGYT
>TRBJ2-7|TRBV7-8
ASSLVSGEDEQY
>TRBJ1-4|TRBV7-2
ASSLARPGVGEKLF
>TRBJ1-5|TRBV7-2
ASSSGQINQPQH
>TRBJ1-2|TRBV2
ASSSVWGSTYGYT
>TRBJ2-7|TRBV12-3/TRBV12-4
ASRPGQYYEQY